One and the same sample provided the 16 T cell receptor beta chains below, sequenced in a study of T-cell memory formation after mild COVID-19. TCRdb re-analysed the 5' RACE reads in MiXCR, keeping a single row per CDR3 protein. The profile shows around 300,000 distinct CDR3 sequences, roughly a fifth of them singletons. The material sequenced was PBMCs or a T cell subset sorted from them (not recorded which). The receptor source for this set is a man aged 18 to 30 who had mild COVID-19 (a few samples of this study predate the infection). Cell type and time point are not known.

This clonotype has more than one count but fewer than ten. The gene calls are TRBV29-1 and TRBJ1-5; weak D call: TRBD1 (6 bases). This CDR3 region has 14 residues. Trimming shortened V by 4 bases and J by 0 bases, and 10 bases separated the two germline ends. In germline, CDR1 is SQVTM, CDR2 ANQGSEA. The CDR3 region is CSVAWGLSNQPQHF. The CDR3 DNA is TGCAGCGTTGCCTGGGGGCTTAGCAATCAGCCCCAGCATTTT.

This clonotype was observed a handful of times. V is TRBV7-6 and J is TRBJ1-4; no reliable D call. CDR1 and CDR2 (germline): SGHVS, FNYEAQ. The CDR3 runs 13 residues. Trimming cost V 4 bases and J 11 bases, with 14 bases left between them. The CDR3 DNA sequence: TGTGCCAGCAGCTCAAACGGGAGGGAGAAACTGTTTTTT. This sequence encodes CASSSNGREKLFF.

V and J are TRBV10-3 and TRBJ2-5; 10 nucleotides agree with TRBD2. The CDR3 is made up of 16 amino acids. V was clipped by 2 bases and J by 5 bases; unmatched bases: 8. Germline CDR1 reads ENHRY; CDR2 reads SYGVKD. DNA of the CDR3: TGTGCCATCAGTGAGCCAGCGGGGGGGCCTATGGAGACCCAGTACTTC. This sequence encodes CAISEPAGGPMETQYF.

The chain links TRBV12-3 or TRBV12-4 to TRBJ1-4, with D possibly being TRBD1 (5 bases). The CDR3 runs to 14 residues. V gave up 9 bases and J gave up 8 bases, with 19 bases separating them. The CDR3 DNA reads TGTGCCAGTACAGGACTTGGTACAAGAGAAAAACTGTTTTTT. Protein product: CASTGLGTREKLFF.

V usage is TRBV20-1 and J usage is TRBJ1-2; 9 nucleotides line up with TRBD1. CDR3 length: 15 residues. Germline-derived CDR1 and CDR2 are DFQATT and SNEGSKA (reference sequence). J gave up 4 bases and V 6 bases, and 12 bases lay outside the gene matches. The CDR3 nucleotides read TGCAGTGCCGAAGCGGGACAGGGCCCCTCCTATGGCTACACCTTC. It yields the protein CSAEAGQGPSYGYTF.

This clonotype was counted ten times or more. The V and J genes are TRBV18 and TRBJ2-7; no clear D gene. Per the germline V gene, CDR1 is KGHSH and CDR2 is LQKENI. This CDR3 spans 11 amino acids. V lost 0 bases to trimming and J lost 3 bases, with 0 bases between them. Here the CDR3 reads CASSPPYEQYV. The CDR3 DNA follows: TGTGCCAGCTCACCACCCTACGAGCAGTACGTC.

The chain recombines TRBV20-1 with TRBJ2-5, with D uncertain. V lost 0 bases to trimming and J lost 5 bases, with 7 bases between them. Germline V CDR1 and CDR2: DFQATT, SNEGSKA (reference sequence). CDR3 length equals 12 residues. CDR3 sequence reads: CSARDLRETQYF. CDR3 nucleotide sequence: TGCAGTGCTAGAGATCTAAGGGAGACCCAGTACTTC.

This clonotype has a handful of counts. CDR3 protein: CSVDGTWGGDTQYF. The CDR3 DNA is TGCAGCGTTGATGGGACTTGGGGTGGAGATACGCAGTATTTT. V and J are TRBV29-1 and TRBJ2-3, with D maybe TRBD2 (6 bases). CDR3 length: 14 residues. The germline V gene encodes CDR1 SQVTM and CDR2 ANQGSEA. V lost 3 bases, J lost 5 bases, and 15 bases lay in between.

This clonotype was counted between two and nine times. The rearrangement joins TRBV20-1 to TRBJ2-5; D remains unclear. The CDR3 is 11 residues long. Trimming stripped 4 bases from V and 2 bases from J, with 5 bases between. Germline V gene data show CDR1 as DFQATT and CDR2 as SNEGSKA (reference sequence). CDR3 region: CSATNQETQYF. The CDR3 nucleotides are TGCAGTGCTACAAATCAAGAGACCCAGTACTTC.

This clonotype was detected a few times. The chain uses TRBV5-1 and TRBJ2-3; D is unresolved. V dropped 0 bases and J dropped 1 base, with 9 bases sitting between them. Per the germline V gene, CDR1 is SGHRS and CDR2 is YFSETQ. This CDR3 spans 15 amino acids. CDR3 loop: CASSLEQPRTDTQYF. In DNA, the CDR3 is TGCGCCAGCAGCTTGGAGCAGCCACGCACAGATACGCAGTATTTT.

This clonotype was detected a few times. This chain connects TRBV5-6 to TRBJ2-3; 7 positions agree with TRBD1. Losses at the gene ends were 5 bases for V and 2 bases for J; bases not matched to a gene: 8. From germline, CDR1 is SGHDT and CDR2 YYEEEE. The CDR3 is 15 residues long. CDR3 nucleotides: TGTGCCAGCAGATACAGGGGTTATAACACAGATACGCAGTATTTT. Translating it yields CASRYRGYNTDTQYF.

This chain links TRBV20-1 with TRBJ2-5; D may match TRBD1 or TRBD2 (6 bases each). The CDR3 totals 14 residues. Trimming cost V 2 bases and J 4 bases, with 14 bases left between them. Germline CDR1 DFQATT, CDR2 SNEGSKA (reference sequence). As DNA, the CDR3 is TGCAGTGCTAGATCGGGGGCCCTTGGAGAGACCCAGTACTTC. It encodes CSARSGALGETQYF.

The chain couples TRBV4-3 to TRBJ1-1, with 10 bases aligning to TRBD1. The CDR3 is 18 amino acids. Germline-derived CDR1 and CDR2 are LGHNA and YSLEER. V trimming: 0 bases; J trimming: 3 bases; junction bases outside the gene matches: 10. CDR3 loop: CASSQDKWGTGVDTEAFF. The CDR3 nucleotides are TGCGCCAGCAGCCAAGATAAATGGGGGACAGGGGTGGACACTGAAGCTTTCTTT.

This clonotype appeared a few times. The chain uses TRBV5-1 and TRBJ2-3; 7 nucleotides match TRBD2. This CDR3 is built from 14 residues. The J segment lost 6 bases and the V segment lost 1 base, leaving 5 bases of the junction unmatched. In germline, CDR1 is SGHRS, CDR2 YFSETQ. The CDR3 region is CASSLRGSGDTQYF. DNA for the CDR3: TGCGCCAGCAGCTTGCGTGGTAGCGGGGATACGCAGTATTTT.

V usage is TRBV9 and J usage is TRBJ2-1, with 8 bases matching TRBD1. The CDR3 is 16 residues long. V shed 0 bases and J 6 bases; nucleotides not matched to a gene: 8. Germline values: CDR1 SGDLS, CDR2 YYNGEE. CDR3 protein: CASSVGMGQVPNEQFF. CDR3 bases: TGTGCCAGCAGCGTAGGTATGGGACAGGTCCCCAATGAGCAGTTCTTC.

This clonotype was seen a handful of times. The chain joins TRBV10-3 to TRBJ2-1, with 10 bases identical to TRBD2. V lost 3 bases to trimming and J lost 6 bases; unmatched junction nucleotides: 20. Germline lookup yields CDR1 ENHRY and CDR2 SYGVKD. The CDR3 loop spans 20 amino acids. The DNA of the CDR3 is TGTGCCATCAGTGAACATAGCGGGGGGCTACGTTACAAAGCAGGCAATGAGCAGTTCTTC. Translation: CAISEHSGGLRYKAGNEQFF.